This TCR beta chain is drawn from a study of T cell responses to AZD1222 COVID-19 vaccine. Concerning this clone itself: The target antigen is unknown.

Germline V gene sequence: CDR1 SNHLY, CDR2 FYNNEI. With 4 bases removed from V and 1 base from J, the gap between germline ends came to 8 bases. This CDR3 comprises 13 residues. Study observations and caveats: It was only a handful of AZD1222 recipients who were seropositive at baseline.

Only in-frame clones appear in the TCRdb table, and some are missing; sequencing was by immunoSEQ multiplex PCR. Among about 110,000 clones listed, about 92% were seen once. The chain is built from TRBV2 and TRBJ2-7; maybe TRBD2 (5 bases). The source was peripheral blood, collected on day 0 of MenACWY control vaccination. The sequence was collected from an adult in good health. Here the CDR3 reads CASSVGVSYEQYF. The CDR3 DNA follows: TGTGCCAGCAGTGTCGGGGTTTCCTACGAGCAGTACTTC.